These T cell receptor beta chains were read from a single sample in a study of shared clonotypes between healthy human individuals. Data came from immunoSEQ multiplex PCR; TCRdb stores just in-frame clones and leaves some out. Of 1,500,000 or so clones listed, roughly 96% are singletons. The source material was naive CD4+ T cells sorted from blood. These receptors were collected from a man aged 25-40 years in good health. Both conserved end residues are part of each CDR3. Each record gives: V gene, CDR3 length, D gene, clone size, J gene, CDR3 DNA, CDR3 protein. A D gene is named only where the DNA matches it firmly. Rows give clone size only sometimes, using once, few, many, or a class for an expanded clone.

v_call: TRBV7-9
cdr3_length: 16
d_call: NA
clone_size: NA
j_call: TRBJ1-2
cdr3_nt: TGTGCCAGCAGCTTAGTTGGGGGGAACATGAAGTATGGCTACACCTTC
cdr3_aa: CASSLVGGNMKYGYTF

v_call: TRBV6-1
cdr3_length: 18
d_call: NA
clone_size: NA
j_call: TRBJ1-5
cdr3_nt: TGTGCCAGCAGTGAATACCCCCTCGACAGAATTGTTAATCAGCCCCAGCATTTT
cdr3_aa: CASSEYPLDRIVNQPQHF

v_call: TRBV19
cdr3_length: 14
d_call: NA
clone_size: NA
j_call: TRBJ2-1
cdr3_nt: TGTGCCAGTAGTATAGCAAAATATCGCAATGAGCAGTTCTTC
cdr3_aa: CASSIAKYRNEQFF

v_call: TRBV7-9
cdr3_length: 13
d_call: TRBD1
clone_size: NA
j_call: TRBJ1-2
cdr3_nt: TGTGCCAGCAGCTTACTGACAGGGGATGGCTACACCTTC
cdr3_aa: CASSLLTGDGYTF

v_call: TRBV4-1
cdr3_length: 15
d_call: NA
clone_size: once
j_call: TRBJ2-7
cdr3_nt: TGCGCCAGCAGCCAAGGGTTTTATCGAGCCTACGAGCAGTACTTC
cdr3_aa: CASSQGFYRAYEQYF

v_call: TRBV15
cdr3_length: 17
d_call: TRBD1
clone_size: NA
j_call: TRBJ2-4
cdr3_nt: TGTGCCACCAGCGGATATGGACAGGGTCTGGCCAAAAACATTCAGTACTTC
cdr3_aa: CATSGYGQGLAKNIQYF

v_call: TRBV6-5
cdr3_length: 15
d_call: TRBD2
clone_size: NA
j_call: TRBJ2-7
cdr3_nt: TGTGCCAGCAGTTCCTTTAGCGGGAGGGCCAACGAGCAGTACTTC
cdr3_aa: CASSSFSGRANEQYF

v_call: TRBV2
cdr3_length: 14
d_call: NA
clone_size: NA
j_call: TRBJ1-4
cdr3_nt: TGTGCCAGCAGCTCTGTTGAGGGCGAGGAAAAACTGTTTTTT
cdr3_aa: CASSSVEGEEKLFF

v_call: TRBV27
cdr3_length: 15
d_call: TRBD2
clone_size: NA
j_call: TRBJ2-5
cdr3_nt: TGTGCCAGCTCCGGACTAGCGGGAGGTTCAGAGACCCAGTACTTC
cdr3_aa: CASSGLAGGSETQYF

v_call: TRBV5-1
cdr3_length: 15
d_call: TRBD2
clone_size: NA
j_call: TRBJ2-7
cdr3_nt: TGCGCCAGCAGGGAGGGACTAGCGGACGGCTACGAGCAGTACTTC
cdr3_aa: CASREGLADGYEQYF

v_call: TRBV28
cdr3_length: 14
d_call: TRBD1
clone_size: NA
j_call: TRBJ2-7
cdr3_nt: TGTGCCAGCAGACCGGACAGGGTTAACTACGAGCAGTACTTC
cdr3_aa: CASRPDRVNYEQYF

v_call: TRBV6-6
cdr3_length: 13
d_call: TRBD1
clone_size: NA
j_call: TRBJ1-2
cdr3_nt: TGTGCCAGCAGCCCGGACAGGGTAGGTGGCTACACCTTC
cdr3_aa: CASSPDRVGGYTF

v_call: TRBV5-6
cdr3_length: 15
d_call: NA
clone_size: once
j_call: TRBJ2-7
cdr3_nt: TGTGCCAGCAGCTTGCCCGGACAGAGTCCCTACGAGCAGTACTTC
cdr3_aa: CASSLPGQSPYEQYF

v_call: TRBV28
cdr3_length: 17
d_call: TRBD1
clone_size: NA
j_call: TRBJ2-5
cdr3_nt: TGTGCCAGCAGTTTGAGAAACCCGGGACAGAGAAGAGACCCCCAGTACTTC
cdr3_aa: CASSLRNPGQRRDPQYF